This entry lists 21 T cell receptor beta chains sequenced from one sample in a study of cytomegalovirus exposure and HLA in healthy donors. Method: immunoSEQ multiplex PCR; TCRdb's copy keeps in-frame clones and lacks some. The table lists around 200,000 clones, 85% to 90% of them singletons. The sequenced sample consisted of PBMCs. The origin of the receptors is a woman aged 18-35 years in good health and CMV-seronegative.

The chain carries TRBV30 and TRBJ2-7; a weak D match, TRBD2 (6 bases). V shed 2 bases and J shed 2 bases, with 10 bases lying between them. The CDR3 extends over 13 amino acids. Germline V gives CDR1 GTSNPN, CDR2 SVGIG (reference sequence). Here the CDR3 reads CAWSRGKTYEQYF. As DNA, the CDR3 is TGTGCCTGGAGTCGCGGGAAAACCTACGAGCAGTACTTC.

The chain uses TRBV7-8 and TRBJ2-1; 7 bases align to TRBD2. Germline CDR1 and CDR2: SGHVS and FQNEAQ. This CDR3 spans 17 amino acids. The V and J ends lost 2 bases and 4 bases, in that order; junction bases with no gene match: 11. In DNA form, the CDR3 reads TGTGCCAGCAGCTTACTCCGGCGAGCGGGGACTTACAATGAGCAGTTCTTC. Translation: CASSLLRRAGTYNEQFF.

V gene TRBV5-1 combines with J gene TRBJ2-7; weak D call: TRBD1 (6 bases). The CDR3 consists of 15 residues. Germline-derived CDR1 and CDR2 are SGHRS and YFSETQ. Trimming removed 1 base from V and 2 bases from J, with 13 bases in between. The CDR3 bases are TGCGCCAGCAGCTTGACGTCAGGGGCGGCCTACGAGCAGTACTTC. Residues: CASSLTSGAAYEQYF.

The genes are TRBV15 and TRBJ2-7; TRBD2 aligns across 9 bases. This CDR3 has 15 amino acids. Germline assignment: CDR1 LNHNV and CDR2 YYDKDF (reference sequence). V gave up 1 base and J gave up 2 bases; unmatched junction bases: 3. For the CDR3, the DNA is TGTGCCACCAGCAGAGGGGGCGGGGGGGCCTACGAGCAGTACTTC. Translated, it gives CATSRGGGGAYEQYF.

This clone has only one observation. V gene TRBV5-1 combines with J gene TRBJ1-2; no clear D. Between the trimmed V and J ends, which lost 0 bases and 5 bases, there was a span of 20 bases. The germline CDR1 and CDR2 sequences are SGHRS and YFSETQ. The CDR3 sequence is 17 residues long. Here the CDR3 DNA reads TGCGCCAGCAGCTTGGAAGGCGGAGGGTCCCCGGGGTATGGCTACACCTTC. As protein: CASSLEGGGSPGYGYTF.

The chain links TRBV4-1 to TRBJ2-1; D is perhaps TRBD2 (6 bases). The CDR3 is 17 residues long. Per germline, CDR1 MGHRA and CDR2 YSYEKL. Trimming took 0 bases from V and 2 from J, leaving 14 bases between them. Written as DNA, the CDR3 is TGCGCCAGCAGCCAAGAGCCCTCGGCGGGACCCTACAATGAGCAGTTCTTC. The encoded protein is CASSQEPSAGPYNEQFF.

Many counts were recorded for this clone. CDR3 nucleotides: TGCGCCAGTCCGGGACAGGGTGCAATAAACTCCTACGAGCAGTACTTC. Its translation: CASPGQGAINSYEQYF. The gene calls are TRBV10-1 and TRBJ2-7; 9 bases are a match to TRBD1. In germline, CDR1 is WNHNN, CDR2 SYGVQD (reference sequence). CDR3 size: 16 residues. The J segment lost 0 bases and the V segment lost 9 bases, leaving 12 bases of the junction unmatched.

This clone was observed a single time. The V gene is TRBV11-2, the J gene TRBJ2-7; no firm D call. Between the trimmed V and J ends, which lost 0 bases and 6 bases, there was a span of 15 bases. CDR3 length: 15 amino acids. CDR1 and CDR2 (germline): SGHAT, FQNNGV. The CDR3 DNA sequence: TGTGCCAGCAGCTTAGATCTAGACGGCATTCGCGAGCAGTACTTC. This codes for CASSLDLDGIREQYF.

This clone has a handful of counts. The rearrangement joins TRBV6-1 to TRBJ1-2; D ambiguous. The CDR3 has 13 residues. Germline V lookup: CDR1 MNHNS, CDR2 SASEGT. Trimming took off 3 bases at V and 4 bases at J, with 9 bases between the two ends. The CDR3 region is CASSDLDFYGYTF. CDR3 bases: TGTGCCAGCAGTGATTTGGACTTCTATGGCTACACCTTC.

The chain employs TRBV4-3 and TRBJ2-1, with D possibly being TRBD2 (6 bases). V lost 0 bases and J 8 bases, leaving 14 bases between the germline ends. Germline V lookup: CDR1 LGHNA, CDR2 YSLEER. CDR3 length: 15 residues. The CDR3 loop reads CASSQDFAGGDEQFF. CDR3 nucleotide sequence: TGCGCCAGCAGCCAAGATTTTGCGGGCGGGGATGAGCAGTTCTTC.

The J gene is TRBJ2-4, the V gene TRBV28; possible D gene TRBD2, 6 bases. The CDR3 runs 16 residues. CDR1 and CDR2 (germline): MDHEN, SYDVKM. V was shortened by 6 bases and J by 0 bases, with 15 bases between the two germline ends. The CDR3 spells CASSPWGSGAKNIQYF. In DNA, the CDR3 is TGTGCCAGCAGCCCCTGGGGTAGCGGAGCCAAAAACATTCAGTACTTC.

The chain links TRBV27 to TRBJ1-2; 7 bases align to TRBD1. CDR3 length equals 16 residues. CDR1 is MNHEY, CDR2 SMNVEV, per germline (reference sequence). The V gene end was trimmed by 7 bases and the J gene end by 2 bases; junction bases not matched to a gene: 13. Here the CDR3 DNA reads TGTGCCAGCAAAACGGAACGAAAGGGACAGAACTATGGCTACACCTTC. Its protein product is CASKTERKGQNYGYTF.

The CDR3 sequence is CASSAHEIPEAFF. The CDR3 nucleotides are TGTGCCAGCAGCGCGCATGAGATCCCTGAAGCTTTCTTT. This rearrangement joins TRBV28 to TRBJ1-1; D uncertain. Germline values: CDR1 MDHEN, CDR2 SYDVKM. V was cut by 6 bases and J by 6 bases, with 14 bases left in between. The CDR3 spans 13 residues.

This chain joins TRBV5-6 and TRBJ2-5; 12 bases line up with TRBD1. Germline CDR1 is SGHDT and CDR2 is YYEEEE. The ends lost 3 bases at V and 5 bases at J; junction bases unmatched: 11. This CDR3 region has 17 residues. CDR3 sequence reads: CASSSARGQGALETQYF. CDR3 sequence (DNA): TGTGCCAGCAGCTCGGCCCGGGGACAGGGGGCATTGGAGACCCAGTACTTC.

V usage is TRBV15 and J usage is TRBJ2-2, with a tentative D call TRBD2 (5 bases). V lost 3 bases and J lost 5, with 13 bases in between. Germline V gene data show CDR1 as LNHNV and CDR2 as YYDKDF (reference sequence). This CDR3 is 15 amino acids long. For the CDR3, the DNA is TGTGCCACCAGCAGGGACTTTCGTTCAACCGGGGAGCTGTTTTTT. This sequence encodes CATSRDFRSTGELFF.

Here the CDR3 reads CASSPRRGGSYEQYF. Here the CDR3 DNA reads TGCGCCAGCAGCCCACGAAGGGGGGGCTCCTACGAGCAGTACTTC. The chain is built from TRBV5-1 and TRBJ2-7, with D possibly being TRBD2 (7 bases). The CDR3 length is 15 residues. The V end was cut by 4 bases, the J end by 0 bases, with 14 bases between. In germline, CDR1 is SGHRS, CDR2 YFSETQ.

The DNA for the CDR3 is TGCAGCGTTGAAGAATCAGGGTACACCGGGGAGCTGTTTTTT. Protein: CSVEESGYTGELFF. The rearrangement links TRBV29-1 to TRBJ2-2; perhaps TRBD1 as D (5 bases). The CDR3 covers 14 residues. Germline values: CDR1 SQVTM, CDR2 ANQGSEA. V was cut by 0 bases and J by 3 bases, with 8 bases left in between.

This rearrangement joins TRBV9 to TRBJ2-3, with 8 bases lining up with TRBD2. Germline loops: CDR1 SGDLS, CDR2 YYNGEE. This CDR3 is 17 amino acids long. After removal of 1 base from V and 6 bases from J, the junction contained 13 bases not matched to a gene. The DNA for the CDR3 is TGTGCCAGCAGCGTATCCTCGGGGGGGACTGGCGACGATACGCAGTATTTT. Protein product: CASSVSSGGTGDDTQYF.

Here the CDR3 reads CASSGGQGIGNQPQHF. CDR3 coding DNA: TGTGCCAGCAGCGGGGGACAGGGGATCGGCAATCAGCCCCAGCATTTT. This rearrangement joins TRBV9 to TRBJ1-5; 10 nucleotides agree with TRBD1. The CDR3 covers 16 residues. CDR1 is SGDLS and CDR2 is YYNGEE in the germline V gene. The junction had 5 bases not matched to a gene; V was cut back by 3 bases and J by 2 bases.

CDR3 sequence reads: CASSPGLAGGQETQYF. The CDR3 DNA reads TGCGCCAGCAGCCCCGGACTAGCGGGAGGGCAAGAGACCCAGTACTTC. V gene TRBV5-1 combines with J gene TRBJ2-5; 15 nucleotides align to TRBD2. The CDR3 loop spans 16 amino acids. CDR1 is SGHRS and CDR2 is YFSETQ in the germline V gene. Losses at the gene ends were 4 bases for V and 2 bases for J; bases not matched to a gene: 3. Drawing the rest from reference TRBV5-1 and TRBJ2-5, the complete variable domain is KAGVTQTPRYLIKTRGQQVTLSCSPISGHRSVSWYQQTPGQGLQFLFEYFSETQRNKGNFPGRFSGRQFSNSRSEMNVSTLELGDSALYLCASSPGLAGGQETQYFGPGTRLLVL.

The gene calls are TRBV28 and TRBJ1-2; no definite D call. The CDR3 has 13 residues. V was trimmed by 4 bases and J by 8 bases, leaving 14 bases between them. CDR1 and CDR2 (germline): MDHEN, SYDVKM. This CDR3 is CASSSQLGGGYTF. DNA of the CDR3: TGTGCCAGCAGTTCTCAGCTAGGCGGAGGCTACACCTTC.